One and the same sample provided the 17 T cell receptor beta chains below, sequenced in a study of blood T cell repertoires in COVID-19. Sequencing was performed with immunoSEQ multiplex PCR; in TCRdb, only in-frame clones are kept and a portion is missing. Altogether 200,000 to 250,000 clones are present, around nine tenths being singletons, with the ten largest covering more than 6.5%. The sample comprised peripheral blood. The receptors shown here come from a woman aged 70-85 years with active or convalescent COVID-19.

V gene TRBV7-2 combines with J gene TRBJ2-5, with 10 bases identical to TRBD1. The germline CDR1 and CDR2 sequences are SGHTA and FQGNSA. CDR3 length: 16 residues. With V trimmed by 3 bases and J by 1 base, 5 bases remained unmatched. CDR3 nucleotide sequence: TGTGCCAGCAGCTTGAGACAGGGGGCCCTCCAAGAGACCCAGTACTTC. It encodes CASSLRQGALQETQYF.

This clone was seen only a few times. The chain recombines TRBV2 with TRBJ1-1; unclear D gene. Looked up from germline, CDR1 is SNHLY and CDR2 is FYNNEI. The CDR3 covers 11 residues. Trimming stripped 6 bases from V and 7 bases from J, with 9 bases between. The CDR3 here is CASSRTDEAFF. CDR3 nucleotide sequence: TGTGCCAGCAGCCGCACAGATGAAGCTTTCTTT.

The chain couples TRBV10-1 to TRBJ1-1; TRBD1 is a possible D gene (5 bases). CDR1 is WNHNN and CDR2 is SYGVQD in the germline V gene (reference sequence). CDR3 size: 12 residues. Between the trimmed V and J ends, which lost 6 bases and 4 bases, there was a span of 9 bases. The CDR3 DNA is TGCGCCAGCAGCGACGGGGGCACTGAAGCTTTCTTT. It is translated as CASSDGGTEAFF.

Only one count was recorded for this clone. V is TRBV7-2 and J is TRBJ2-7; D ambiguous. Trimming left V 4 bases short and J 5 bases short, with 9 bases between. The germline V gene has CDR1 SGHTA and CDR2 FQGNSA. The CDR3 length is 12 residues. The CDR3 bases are TGTGCCAGCAGCTCCTCCCCCCACGAGCAGTACTTC. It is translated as CASSSSPHEQYF. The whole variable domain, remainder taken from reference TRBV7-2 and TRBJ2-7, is GAGVSQSPSNKVTEKGKDVELRCDPISGHTALYWYRQSLGQGLEFLIYFQGNSAPDKSGLPSDRFSAERTGGSVSTLTIQRTQQEDSAVYLCASSSSPHEQYFGPGTRLTVT.

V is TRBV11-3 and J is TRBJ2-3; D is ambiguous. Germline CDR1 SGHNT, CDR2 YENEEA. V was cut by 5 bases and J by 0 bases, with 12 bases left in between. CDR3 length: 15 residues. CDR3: CASSPSPESTDTQYF. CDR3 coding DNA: TGTGCCAGCAGCCCCTCTCCGGAGAGCACAGATACGCAGTATTTT.

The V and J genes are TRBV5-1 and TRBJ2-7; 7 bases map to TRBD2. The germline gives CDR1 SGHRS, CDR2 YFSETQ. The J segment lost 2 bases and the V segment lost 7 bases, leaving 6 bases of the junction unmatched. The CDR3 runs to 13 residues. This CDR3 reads CASGGGKPYEQYF. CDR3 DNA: TGCGCCAGCGGGGGAGGGAAACCCTACGAGCAGTACTTC.

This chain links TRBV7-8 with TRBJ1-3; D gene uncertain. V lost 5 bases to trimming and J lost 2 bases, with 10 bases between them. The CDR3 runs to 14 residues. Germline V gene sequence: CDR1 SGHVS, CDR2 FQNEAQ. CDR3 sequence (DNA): TGTGCCAGCAGCGCGACAAACACTGGAAACACCATATATTTT. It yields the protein CASSATNTGNTIYF. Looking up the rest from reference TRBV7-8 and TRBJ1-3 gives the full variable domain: GAGVSQSPRYKVAKRGQDVALRCDPISGHVSLFWYQQALGQGPEFLTYFQNEAQLDKSGLPSDRFFAERPEGSVSTLKIQRTQQEDSAVYLCASSATNTGNTIYFGEGSWLTVV.

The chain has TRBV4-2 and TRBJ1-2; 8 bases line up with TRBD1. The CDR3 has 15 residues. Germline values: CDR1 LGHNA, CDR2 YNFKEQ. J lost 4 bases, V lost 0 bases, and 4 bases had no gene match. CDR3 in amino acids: CASSQDNRGGYGYTF. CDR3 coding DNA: TGTGCCAGCAGCCAAGATAACAGGGGGGGCTATGGCTACACCTTC.

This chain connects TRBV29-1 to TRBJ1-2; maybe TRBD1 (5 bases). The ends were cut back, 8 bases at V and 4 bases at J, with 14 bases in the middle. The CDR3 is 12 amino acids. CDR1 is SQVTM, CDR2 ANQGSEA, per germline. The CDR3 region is CSLYAGTYGYTF. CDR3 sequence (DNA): TGCAGCCTTTACGCGGGGACCTATGGCTACACCTTC.

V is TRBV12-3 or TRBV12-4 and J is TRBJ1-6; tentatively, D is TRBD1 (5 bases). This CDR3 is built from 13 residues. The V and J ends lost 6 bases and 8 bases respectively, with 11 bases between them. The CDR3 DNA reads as TGTGCCAGCAGCCAACAGGCGGATTCACCCCTCCACTTT. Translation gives CASSQQADSPLHF.

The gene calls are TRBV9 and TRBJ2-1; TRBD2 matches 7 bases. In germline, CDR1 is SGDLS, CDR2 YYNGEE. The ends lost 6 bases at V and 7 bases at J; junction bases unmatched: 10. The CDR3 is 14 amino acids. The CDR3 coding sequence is TGTGCCAGCACCCCAGAGGGGCGGGGGAATGAGCAGTTCTTC. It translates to CASTPEGRGNEQFF.

CDR3 DNA: TGTGCCTCTAGCGGGGGGCTAACAACCGGGGAGCTGTTTTTT. It specifies CASSGGLTTGELFF. J is TRBJ2-2 and V is TRBV19; 11 positions match TRBD2. This CDR3 has 14 amino acids. The germline gives CDR1 LNHDA, CDR2 SQIVND (reference sequence). V dropped 11 bases and J dropped 5; count of bases not matched to a gene: 7. Full variable domain (missing parts from reference TRBV19 and TRBJ2-2): DGGITQSPKYLFRKEGQNVTLSCEQNLNHDAMYWYRQDPGQGLRLIYYSQIVNDFQKGDIAEGYSVSREKKESFPLTVTSAQKNPTAFYLCASSGGLTTGELFFGEGSRLTVL.

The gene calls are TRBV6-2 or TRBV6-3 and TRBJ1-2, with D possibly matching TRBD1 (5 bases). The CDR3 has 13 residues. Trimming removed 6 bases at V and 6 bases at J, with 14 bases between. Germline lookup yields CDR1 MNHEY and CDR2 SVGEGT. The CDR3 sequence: CASSYRQRDGYTF. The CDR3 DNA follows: TGTGCCAGCAGCTATCGACAGCGTGATGGCTACACCTTC.

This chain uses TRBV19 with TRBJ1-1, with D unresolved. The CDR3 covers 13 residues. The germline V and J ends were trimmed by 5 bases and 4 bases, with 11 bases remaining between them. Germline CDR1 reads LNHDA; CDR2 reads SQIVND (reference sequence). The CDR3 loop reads CASSAAGSTEAFF. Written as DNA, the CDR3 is TGTGCCAGTAGTGCCGCGGGGAGCACTGAAGCTTTCTTT. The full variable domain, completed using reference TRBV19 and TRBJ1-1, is DGGITQSPKYLFRKEGQNVTLSCEQNLNHDAMYWYRQDPGQGLRLIYYSQIVNDFQKGDIAEGYSVSREKKESFPLTVTSAQKNPTAFYLCASSAAGSTEAFFGQGTRLTVV.

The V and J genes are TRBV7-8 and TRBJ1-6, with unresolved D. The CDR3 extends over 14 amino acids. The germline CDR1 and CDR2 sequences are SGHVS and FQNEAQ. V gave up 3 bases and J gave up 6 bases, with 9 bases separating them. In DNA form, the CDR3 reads TGTGCCAGCAGCTTCCGGGATAGTAATTCACCCCTCCACTTT. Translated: CASSFRDSNSPLHF.

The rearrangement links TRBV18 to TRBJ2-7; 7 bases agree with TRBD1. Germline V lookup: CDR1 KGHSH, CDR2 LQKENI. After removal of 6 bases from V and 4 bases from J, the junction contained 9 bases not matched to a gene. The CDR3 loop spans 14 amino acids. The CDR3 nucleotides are TGTGCCAGCTCCGGGACAGCCATCCATTACGAGCAGTACTTC. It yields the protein CASSGTAIHYEQYF.

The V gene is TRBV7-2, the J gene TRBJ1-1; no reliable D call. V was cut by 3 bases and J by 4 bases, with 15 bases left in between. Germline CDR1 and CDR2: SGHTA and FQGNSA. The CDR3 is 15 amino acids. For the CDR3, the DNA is TGTGCCAGCAGCTTTCCTCTAGGGAGGCTCACTGAAGCTTTCTTT. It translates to CASSFPLGRLTEAFF.